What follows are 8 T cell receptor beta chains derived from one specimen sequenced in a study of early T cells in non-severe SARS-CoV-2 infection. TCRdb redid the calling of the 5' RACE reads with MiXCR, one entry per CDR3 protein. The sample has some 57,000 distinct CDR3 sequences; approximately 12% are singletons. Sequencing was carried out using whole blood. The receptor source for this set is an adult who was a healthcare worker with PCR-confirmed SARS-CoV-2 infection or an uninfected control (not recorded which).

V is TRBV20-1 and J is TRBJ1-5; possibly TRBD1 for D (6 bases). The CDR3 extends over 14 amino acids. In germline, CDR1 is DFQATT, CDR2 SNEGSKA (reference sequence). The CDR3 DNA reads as TGCAGCCCTCTGGTGTTCAGGGGCGGTCAGCCCCAGCATTTT. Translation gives CSPLVFRGGQPQHF.

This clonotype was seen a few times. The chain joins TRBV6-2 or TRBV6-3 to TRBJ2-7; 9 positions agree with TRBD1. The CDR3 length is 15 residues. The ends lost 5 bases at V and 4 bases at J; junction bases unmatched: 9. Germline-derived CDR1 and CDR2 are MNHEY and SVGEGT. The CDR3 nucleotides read TGTGCCAGCAGTGCCAGGACAGGGGCCCTTTACGAGCAGTACTTC. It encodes CASSARTGALYEQYF.

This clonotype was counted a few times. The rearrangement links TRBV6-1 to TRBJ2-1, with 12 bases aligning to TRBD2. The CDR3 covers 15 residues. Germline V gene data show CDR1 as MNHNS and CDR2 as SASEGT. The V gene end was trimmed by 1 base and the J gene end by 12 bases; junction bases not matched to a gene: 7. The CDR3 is CASSEETSGSVGQFF. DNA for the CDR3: TGTGCCAGCAGTGAAGAGACTAGCGGGAGTGTAGGGCAGTTCTTC.

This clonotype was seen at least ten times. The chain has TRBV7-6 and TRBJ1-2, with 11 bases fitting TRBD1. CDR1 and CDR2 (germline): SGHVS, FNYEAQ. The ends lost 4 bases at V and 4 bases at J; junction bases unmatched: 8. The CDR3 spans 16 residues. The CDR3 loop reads CASSSSGTGGTYGYTF. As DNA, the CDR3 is TGTGCCAGCAGCTCTTCCGGGACAGGGGGTACCTATGGCTACACCTTC.

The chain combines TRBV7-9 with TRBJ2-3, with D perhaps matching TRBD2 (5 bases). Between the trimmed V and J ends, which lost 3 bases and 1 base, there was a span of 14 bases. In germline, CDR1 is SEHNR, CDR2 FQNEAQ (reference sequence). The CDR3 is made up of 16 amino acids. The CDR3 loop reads CASSLNRTGGTDTQYF. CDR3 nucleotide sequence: TGTGCCAGCAGCTTGAACCGAACCGGGGGCACAGATACGCAGTATTTT.

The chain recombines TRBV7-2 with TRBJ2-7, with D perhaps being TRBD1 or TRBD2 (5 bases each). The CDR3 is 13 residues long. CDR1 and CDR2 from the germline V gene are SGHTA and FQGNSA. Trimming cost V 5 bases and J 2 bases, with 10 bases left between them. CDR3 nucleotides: TGTGCCAGCAGCCGGGACCGAACCTACGAGCAGTACTTC. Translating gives CASSRDRTYEQYF.

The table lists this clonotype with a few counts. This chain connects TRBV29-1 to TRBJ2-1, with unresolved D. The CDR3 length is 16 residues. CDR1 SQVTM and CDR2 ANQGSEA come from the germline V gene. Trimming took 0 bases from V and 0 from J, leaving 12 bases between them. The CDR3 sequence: CSVEERFVSSYNEQFF. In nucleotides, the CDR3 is TGCAGCGTTGAAGAAAGGTTCGTTAGCTCCTACAATGAGCAGTTCTTC.

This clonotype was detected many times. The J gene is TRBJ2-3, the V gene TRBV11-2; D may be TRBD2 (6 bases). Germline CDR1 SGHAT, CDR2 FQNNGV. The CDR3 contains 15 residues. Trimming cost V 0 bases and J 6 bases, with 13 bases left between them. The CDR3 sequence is CASSLDLAGRDTQYF. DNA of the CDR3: TGTGCCAGCAGCTTAGATCTGGCAGGGAGGGATACGCAGTATTTT.